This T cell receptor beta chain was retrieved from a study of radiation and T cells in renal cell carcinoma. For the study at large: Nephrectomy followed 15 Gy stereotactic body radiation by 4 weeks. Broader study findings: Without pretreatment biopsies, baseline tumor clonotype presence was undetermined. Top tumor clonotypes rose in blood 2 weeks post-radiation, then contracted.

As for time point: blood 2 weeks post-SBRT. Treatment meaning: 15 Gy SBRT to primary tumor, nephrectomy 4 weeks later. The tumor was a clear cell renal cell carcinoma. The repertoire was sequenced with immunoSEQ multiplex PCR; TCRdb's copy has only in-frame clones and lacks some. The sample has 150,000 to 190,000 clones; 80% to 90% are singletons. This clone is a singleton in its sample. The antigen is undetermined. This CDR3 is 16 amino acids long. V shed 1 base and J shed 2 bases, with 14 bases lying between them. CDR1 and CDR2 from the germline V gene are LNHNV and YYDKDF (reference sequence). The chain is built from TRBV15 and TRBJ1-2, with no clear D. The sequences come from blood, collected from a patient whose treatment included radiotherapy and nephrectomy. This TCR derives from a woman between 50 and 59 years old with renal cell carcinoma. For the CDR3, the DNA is TGTGCCACCAGCAGAGTCCCACTTACAAGAAACTATGGCTACACCTTC. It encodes CATSRVPLTRNYGYTF.